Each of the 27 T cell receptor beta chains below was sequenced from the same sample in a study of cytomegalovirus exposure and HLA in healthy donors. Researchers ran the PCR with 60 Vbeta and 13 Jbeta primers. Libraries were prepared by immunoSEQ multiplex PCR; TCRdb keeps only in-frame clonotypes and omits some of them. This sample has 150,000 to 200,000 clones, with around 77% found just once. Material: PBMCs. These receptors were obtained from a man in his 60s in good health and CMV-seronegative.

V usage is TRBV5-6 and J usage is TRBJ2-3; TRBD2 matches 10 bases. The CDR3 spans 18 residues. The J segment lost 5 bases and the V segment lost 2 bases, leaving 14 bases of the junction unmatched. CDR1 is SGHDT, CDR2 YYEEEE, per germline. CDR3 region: CASSFGPLSLAGEDTQYF. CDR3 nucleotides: TGTGCCAGCAGCTTTGGGCCCTTATCCCTAGCGGGAGAAGATACGCAGTATTTT.

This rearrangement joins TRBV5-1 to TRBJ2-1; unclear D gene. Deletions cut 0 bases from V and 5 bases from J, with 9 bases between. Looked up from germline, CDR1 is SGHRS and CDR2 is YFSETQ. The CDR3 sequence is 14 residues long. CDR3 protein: CASSLATSNNEQFF. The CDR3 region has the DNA TGCGCCAGCAGCTTGGCCACATCGAACAATGAGCAGTTCTTC.

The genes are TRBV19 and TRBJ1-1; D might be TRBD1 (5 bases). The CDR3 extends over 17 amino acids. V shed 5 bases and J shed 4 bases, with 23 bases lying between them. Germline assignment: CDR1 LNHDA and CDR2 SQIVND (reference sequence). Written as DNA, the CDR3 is TGTGCCAGTAGTCCCACGGCCGGGGGGAGTCGCGGCACTGAAGCTTTCTTT. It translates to CASSPTAGGSRGTEAFF.

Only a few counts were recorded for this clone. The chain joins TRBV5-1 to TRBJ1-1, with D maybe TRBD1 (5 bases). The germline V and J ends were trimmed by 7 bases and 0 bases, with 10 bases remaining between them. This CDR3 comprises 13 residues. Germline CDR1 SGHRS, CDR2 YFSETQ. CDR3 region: CASGAAMNTEAFF. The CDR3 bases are TGCGCCAGCGGGGCGGCCATGAACACTGAAGCTTTCTTT.

CDR3: CASSLRGGAPMNTEAFF. CDR3 in DNA: TGTGCCAGCAGCTTAAGGGGAGGGGCTCCAATGAACACTGAAGCTTTCTTT. The rearrangement joins TRBV7-3 to TRBJ1-1, with D perhaps TRBD1 (5 bases). CDR3 length: 17 residues. Trimming stripped 1 base from V and 0 bases from J, with 15 bases between. Germline V gene lookup returns CDR1 SGHTA and CDR2 FQGTGA.

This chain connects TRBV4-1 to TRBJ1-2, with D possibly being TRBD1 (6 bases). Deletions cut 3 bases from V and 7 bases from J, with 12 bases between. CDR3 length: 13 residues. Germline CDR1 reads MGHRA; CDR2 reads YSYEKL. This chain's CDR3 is CASSHLGAVGYTF. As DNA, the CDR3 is TGCGCCAGCAGCCACCTGGGGGCGGTTGGCTACACCTTC.

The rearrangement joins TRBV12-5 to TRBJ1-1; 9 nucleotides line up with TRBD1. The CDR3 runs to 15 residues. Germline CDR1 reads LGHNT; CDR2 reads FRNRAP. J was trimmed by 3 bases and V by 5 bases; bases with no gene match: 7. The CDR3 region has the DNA TGTGCTAGTGGTCCGGGACAGGGACTCCACACTGAAGCTTTCTTT. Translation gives CASGPGQGLHTEAFF. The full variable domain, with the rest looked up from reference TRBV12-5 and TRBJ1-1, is DARVTQTPRHKVTEMGQEVTMRCQPILGHNTVFWYRQTMMQGLELLAYFRNRAPLDDSGMPKDRFSAEMPDATLATLKIQPSEPRDSAVYFCASGPGQGLHTEAFFGQGTRLTVV.

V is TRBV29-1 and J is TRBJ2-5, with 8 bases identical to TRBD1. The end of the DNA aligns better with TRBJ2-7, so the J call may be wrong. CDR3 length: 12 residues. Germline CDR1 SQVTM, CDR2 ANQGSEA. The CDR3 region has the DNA TGCAGCGTCGCCGGGACAGGAAGCGAGCAGTACTTC. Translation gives CSVAGTGSEQYF.

The CDR3 coding sequence is TGTGCCAGCTCACGGACTAGCGGCAACACAGATACGCAGTATTTT. This codes for CASSRTSGNTDTQYF. J is TRBJ2-3 and V is TRBV18; TRBD2 agrees at 10 bases. Germline V gene lookup returns CDR1 KGHSH and CDR2 LQKENI. J gave up 2 bases and V 4 bases, and 3 bases lay outside the gene matches. This CDR3 spans 15 amino acids.

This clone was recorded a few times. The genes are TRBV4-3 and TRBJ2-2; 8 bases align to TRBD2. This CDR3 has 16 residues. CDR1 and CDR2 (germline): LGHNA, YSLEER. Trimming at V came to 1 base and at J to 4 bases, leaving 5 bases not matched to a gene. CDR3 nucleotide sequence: TGCGCCAGCAGCCAAGCGGGCGGGAGGACCACCGGGGAGCTGTTTTTT. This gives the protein CASSQAGGRTTGELFF.

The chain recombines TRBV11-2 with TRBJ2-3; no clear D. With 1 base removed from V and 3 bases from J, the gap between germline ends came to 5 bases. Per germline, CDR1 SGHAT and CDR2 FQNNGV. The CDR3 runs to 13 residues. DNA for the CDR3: TGTGCCAGCAGCTTAGGGCGGACAGATACGCAGTATTTT. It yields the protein CASSLGRTDTQYF.

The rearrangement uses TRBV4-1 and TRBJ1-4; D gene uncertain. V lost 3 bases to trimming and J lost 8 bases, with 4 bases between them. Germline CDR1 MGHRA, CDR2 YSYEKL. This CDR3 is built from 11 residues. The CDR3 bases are TGCGCCAGCAGCCACACAGAAAAACTGTTTTTT. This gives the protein CASSHTEKLFF.

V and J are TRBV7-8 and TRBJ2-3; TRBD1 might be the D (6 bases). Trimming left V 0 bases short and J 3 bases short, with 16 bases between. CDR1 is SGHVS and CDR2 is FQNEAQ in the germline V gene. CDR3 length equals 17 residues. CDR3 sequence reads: CASSLATQGRRTDTQYF. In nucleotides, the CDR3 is TGTGCCAGCAGCTTAGCGACCCAGGGGCGCAGGACAGATACGCAGTATTTT. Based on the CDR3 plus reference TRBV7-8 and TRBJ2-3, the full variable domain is GAGVSQSPRYKVAKRGQDVALRCDPISGHVSLFWYQQALGQGPEFLTYFQNEAQLDKSGLPSDRFFAERPEGSVSTLKIQRTQQEDSAVYLCASSLATQGRRTDTQYFGPGTRLTVL.

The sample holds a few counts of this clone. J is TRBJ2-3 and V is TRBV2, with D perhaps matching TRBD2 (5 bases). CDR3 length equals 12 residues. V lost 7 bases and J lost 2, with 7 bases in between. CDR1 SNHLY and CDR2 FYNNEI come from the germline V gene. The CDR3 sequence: CASNLATDTQYF. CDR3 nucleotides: TGTGCCAGCAATCTAGCCACAGATACGCAGTATTTT.

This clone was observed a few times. CDR3 DNA: TGTGCCAGCAGCTTCAGGAATGAGCAGTTCTTC. Translated, it gives CASSFRNEQFF. The genes are TRBV7-2 and TRBJ2-1; D not certain. V was trimmed by 3 bases and J by 7 bases, leaving 4 bases between them. CDR1 and CDR2 (germline): SGHTA, FQGNSA. CDR3 length: 11 residues.

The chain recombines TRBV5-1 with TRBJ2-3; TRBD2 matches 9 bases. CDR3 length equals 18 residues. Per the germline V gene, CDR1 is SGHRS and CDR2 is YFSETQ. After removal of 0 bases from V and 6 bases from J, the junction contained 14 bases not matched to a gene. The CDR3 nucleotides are TGCGCCAGCAGCTTGGCCGTGCATAGCGGGAGTACCGCCGATACGCAGTATTTT. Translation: CASSLAVHSGSTADTQYF.

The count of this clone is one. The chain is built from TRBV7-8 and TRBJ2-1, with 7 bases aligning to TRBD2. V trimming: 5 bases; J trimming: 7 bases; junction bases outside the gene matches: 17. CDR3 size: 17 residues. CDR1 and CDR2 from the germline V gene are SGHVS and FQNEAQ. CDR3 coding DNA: TGTGCCAGCAGCCTGTGGGTTGCGGGAGCTGCCACTAATGAGCAGTTCTTC. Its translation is CASSLWVAGAATNEQFF.

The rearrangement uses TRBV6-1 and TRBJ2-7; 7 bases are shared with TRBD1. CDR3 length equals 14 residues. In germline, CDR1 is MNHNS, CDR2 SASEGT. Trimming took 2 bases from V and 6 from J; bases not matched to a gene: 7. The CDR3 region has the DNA TGTGCCAGCAGTGAACCGGGACAGTCGAGCGAGCAGTACTTC. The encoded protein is CASSEPGQSSEQYF.

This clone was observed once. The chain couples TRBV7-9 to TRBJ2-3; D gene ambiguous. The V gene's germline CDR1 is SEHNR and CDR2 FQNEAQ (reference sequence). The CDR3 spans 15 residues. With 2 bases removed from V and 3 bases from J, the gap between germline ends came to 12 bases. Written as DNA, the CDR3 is TGTGCCAGCAGCTTAAATTGGGTCGGGACAGATACGCAGTATTTT. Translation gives CASSLNWVGTDTQYF.

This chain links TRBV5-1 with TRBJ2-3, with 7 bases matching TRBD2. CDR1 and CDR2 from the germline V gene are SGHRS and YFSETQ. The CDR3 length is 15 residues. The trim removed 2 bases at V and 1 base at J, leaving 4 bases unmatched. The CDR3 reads CASSFPGGGTDTQYF. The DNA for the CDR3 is TGCGCCAGCAGCTTTCCGGGGGGAGGCACAGATACGCAGTATTTT.

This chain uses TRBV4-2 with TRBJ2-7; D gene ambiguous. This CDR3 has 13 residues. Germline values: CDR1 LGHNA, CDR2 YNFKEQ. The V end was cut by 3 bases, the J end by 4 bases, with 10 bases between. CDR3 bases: TGTGCCAGCAGCCAGGGCCGGTCTTACGAGCAGTACTTC. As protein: CASSQGRSYEQYF.

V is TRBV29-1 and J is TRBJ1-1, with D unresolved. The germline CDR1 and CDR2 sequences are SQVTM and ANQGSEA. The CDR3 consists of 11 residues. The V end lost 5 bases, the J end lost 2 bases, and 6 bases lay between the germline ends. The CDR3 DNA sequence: TGCAGCGTTCACAAAAACACTGAAGCTTTCTTT. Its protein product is CSVHKNTEAFF. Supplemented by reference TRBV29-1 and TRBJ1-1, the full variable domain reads SAVISQKPSRDICQRGTSLTIQCQVDSQVTMMFWYRQQPGQSLTLIATANQGSEATYESGFVIDKFPISRPNLTFSTLTVSNMSPEDSSIYLCSVHKNTEAFFGQGTRLTVV.

For the CDR3, the DNA is TGCGCCAGCAGTTCGGGACTAGCGGGGGGTCCCCGGCAAGAGACCCAGTACTTC. Amino acids: CASSSGLAGGPRQETQYF. The chain uses TRBV5-1 and TRBJ2-5; 15 nucleotides line up with TRBD2. From germline, CDR1 is SGHRS and CDR2 YFSETQ. Germline trimming cut 5 bases from V and 2 bases from J; bases unmatched to any gene: 10. The CDR3 contains 18 residues.

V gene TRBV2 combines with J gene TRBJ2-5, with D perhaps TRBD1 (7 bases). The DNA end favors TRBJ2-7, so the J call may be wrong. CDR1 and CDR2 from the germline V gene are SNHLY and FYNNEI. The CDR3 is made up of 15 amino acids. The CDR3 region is CASSELSGGTDEQYF. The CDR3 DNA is TGTGCCAGCAGTGAATTGTCAGGGGGGACCGACGAGCAGTACTTC.

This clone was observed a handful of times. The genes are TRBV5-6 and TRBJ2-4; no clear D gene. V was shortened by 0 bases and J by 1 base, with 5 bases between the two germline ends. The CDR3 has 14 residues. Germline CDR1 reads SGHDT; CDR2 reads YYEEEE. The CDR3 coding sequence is TGTGCCAGCAGCTTGGTGGGCGCCAAAAACATTCAGTACTTC. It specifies CASSLVGAKNIQYF.

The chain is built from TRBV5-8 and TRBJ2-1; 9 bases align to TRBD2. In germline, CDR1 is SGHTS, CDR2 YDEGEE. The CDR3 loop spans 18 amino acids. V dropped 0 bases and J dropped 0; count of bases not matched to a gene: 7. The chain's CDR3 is CASSLARLAGPSYNEQFF. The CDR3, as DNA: TGTGCCAGCAGCTTGGCCCGGCTAGCGGGGCCCTCCTACAATGAGCAGTTCTTC. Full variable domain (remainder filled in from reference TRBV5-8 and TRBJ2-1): EAGVTQSPTHLIKTRGQQATLRCSPISGHTSVYWYQQALGLGLQFLLWYDEGEERNRGNFPPRFSGRQFPNYSSELNVNALELEDSALYLCASSLARLAGPSYNEQFFGPGTRLTVL.

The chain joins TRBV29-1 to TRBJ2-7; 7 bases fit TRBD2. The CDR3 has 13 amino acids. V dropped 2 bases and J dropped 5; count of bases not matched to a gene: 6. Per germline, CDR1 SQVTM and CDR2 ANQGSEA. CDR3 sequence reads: CSVEFAGRDEQYF. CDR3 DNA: TGCAGCGTTGAATTCGCAGGGAGGGACGAGCAGTACTTC.